One and the same sample provided the 28 T cell receptor beta chains below, sequenced in a study of blood T cell repertoires in COVID-19. Sequenced by immunoSEQ multiplex PCR; TCRdb stores in-frame clones only, minus some. The sample carries about 98,000 clones, 81% recorded once. Sequenced sample: peripheral blood. The receptors come from an elderly woman with acute or convalescent COVID-19.

The chain is built from TRBV7-9 and TRBJ2-1; D not resolved. Germline V gene lookup returns CDR1 SEHNR and CDR2 FQNEAQ (reference sequence). This CDR3 comprises 15 residues. Trimming cost V 0 bases and J 0 bases, with 6 bases left between them. CDR3 sequence reads: CASSLARSSYNEQFF. The CDR3 bases are TGTGCCAGCAGCTTAGCGAGAAGCTCCTACAATGAGCAGTTCTTC.

The rearrangement uses TRBV2 and TRBJ1-2, with 8 bases fitting TRBD1. The CDR3 totals 12 residues. Per the germline V gene, CDR1 is SNHLY and CDR2 is FYNNEI. V trimming: 4 bases; J trimming: 8 bases; junction bases outside the gene matches: 3. As DNA, the CDR3 is TGTGCCAGCAGTGGGACAGGGAGCGGCTACACCTTC. Translating gives CASSGTGSGYTF.

The rearrangement links TRBV6-7 to TRBJ2-4; D possibly corresponds to TRBD2 (5 bases). TRBV6-7 is placed among ORFs of uncertain function. V gave up 11 bases and J gave up 5 bases, with 28 bases separating them. The CDR3 sequence is 17 residues long. The CDR3 coding sequence is TGTGCCGGGAGTCCCGCCCCGAAAGAGAGAGTCCAAAACATTCAGTACTTC. Translated, it gives CAGSPAPKERVQNIQYF.

The chain has TRBV14 and TRBJ1-2, with D tentatively TRBD1 (5 bases). Trimming pared 0 bases from V and 4 bases from J, leaving 12 bases between. Germline CDR1 and CDR2: SGHDN and FVKESK. The CDR3 consists of 15 residues. Here the CDR3 reads CASSQDGASFYGYTF. CDR3 nucleotide sequence: TGTGCCAGCAGCCAAGATGGGGCCAGCTTCTATGGCTACACCTTC.

In this sample, this clone turned up a few times. This chain uses TRBV12-3 or TRBV12-4 with TRBJ2-7; TRBD1 agrees at 8 bases. The CDR3 is 13 amino acids. V lost 6 bases and J lost 2; bases outside the gene matches: 3. This CDR3 is CASSWDRTYEQYF. In DNA, the CDR3 is TGTGCCAGCAGCTGGGACAGGACCTACGAGCAGTACTTC.

This chain connects TRBV25-1 to TRBJ2-2; tentatively, D is TRBD2 (5 bases). The V end was cut by 4 bases, the J end by 5 bases, with 8 bases between. CDR1 and CDR2 (germline): MGHDK, SYGVNS. The CDR3 is made up of 13 amino acids. CDR3 protein: CASSGGLTGELFF. The CDR3 nucleotides read TGTGCCAGCAGTGGTGGACTTACCGGGGAGCTGTTTTTT.

The genes are TRBV19 and TRBJ1-5; D perhaps matches TRBD1 (5 bases). V shed 7 bases and J shed 0 bases, with 10 bases lying between them. Germline V gives CDR1 LNHDA, CDR2 SQIVND (reference sequence). CDR3 length: 14 amino acids. Written as DNA, the CDR3 is TGTGCCAGTAAGACAGTAAATAGCAATCAGCCCCAGCATTTT. It specifies CASKTVNSNQPQHF. The complete variable domain, with remaining parts taken from reference TRBV19 and TRBJ1-5, reads DGGITQSPKYLFRKEGQNVTLSCEQNLNHDAMYWYRQDPGQGLRLIYYSQIVNDFQKGDIAEGYSVSREKKESFPLTVTSAQKNPTAFYLCASKTVNSNQPQHFGDGTRLSIL.

The V call is TRBV29-1, the J call TRBJ1-5, with D possibly being TRBD1 (6 bases). Trimming shortened V by 4 bases and J by 4 bases, and 11 bases separated the two germline ends. CDR3 length: 13 residues. The germline CDR1 and CDR2 sequences are SQVTM and ANQGSEA. For the CDR3, the DNA is TGCAGCGTTGTCGACAGGCAGAATCAGCCCCAGCATTTT. This sequence encodes CSVVDRQNQPQHF.

V and J are TRBV5-1 and TRBJ1-1; D may be TRBD1 (6 bases). From germline, CDR1 is SGHRS and CDR2 YFSETQ. V shed 0 bases and J shed 11 bases, with 17 bases lying between them. This CDR3 has 14 residues. CDR3 nucleotide sequence: TGCGCCAGCAGCTTGGCCGGGCAGGGGAGTAAGGCTTTCTTT. This gives the protein CASSLAGQGSKAFF. The whole variable domain, filled in from reference TRBV5-1 and TRBJ1-1, reads KAGVTQTPRYLIKTRGQQVTLSCSPISGHRSVSWYQQTPGQGLQFLFEYFSETQRNKGNFPGRFSGRQFSNSRSEMNVSTLELGDSALYLCASSLAGQGSKAFFGQGTRLTVV.

The chain combines TRBV10-3 with TRBJ1-2; possible D gene TRBD1, 5 bases. Germline lookup yields CDR1 ENHRY and CDR2 SYGVKD. The V end lost 0 bases, the J end lost 0 bases, and 8 bases lay between the germline ends. This CDR3 is built from 15 residues. CDR3 DNA sequence: TGTGCCATCAGTGAGTCTGGGGGGACTAACTATGGCTACACCTTC. Amino acids: CAISESGGTNYGYTF.

This rearrangement joins TRBV6-1 to TRBJ1-2; the match to TRBD1 covers 7 bases. CDR1 is MNHNS and CDR2 is SASEGT in the germline V gene. The CDR3 contains 15 residues. The ends lost 0 bases at V and 5 bases at J; junction bases unmatched: 6. DNA for the CDR3: TGTGCCAGCAGTGAAGCGCGGACAGGACCTTATGGCTACACCTTC. It codes for CASSEARTGPYGYTF.

This clone occurred once. This chain uses TRBV6-5 with TRBJ1-6; TRBD1 is a possible D gene (6 bases). Germline V gives CDR1 MNHEY, CDR2 SVGAGI. This CDR3 region has 16 residues. V lost 2 bases and J lost 8, with 16 bases in between. Here the CDR3 reads CASSYGGGARDSPLHF. The CDR3, as DNA: TGTGCCAGCAGTTACGGGGGGGGCGCAAGAGATTCACCCCTCCACTTT.

The chain employs TRBV10-3 and TRBJ1-2, with 9 bases lining up with TRBD1. The trim removed 0 bases at V and 0 bases at J, leaving 5 bases unmatched. Germline-derived CDR1 and CDR2 are ENHRY and SYGVKD. CDR3 length equals 17 residues. CDR3 DNA: TGTGCCATCAGTGAGTCTGGTAGGACAGGGGCTAACTATGGCTACACCTTC. Protein product: CAISESGRTGANYGYTF.

The rearrangement joins TRBV6-1 to TRBJ2-4, with D hard to call. CDR3 length: 15 amino acids. Germline V gene sequence: CDR1 MNHNS, CDR2 SASEGT. Trimming took 3 bases from V and 0 from J, leaving 9 bases between them. CDR3 nucleotide sequence: TGTGCCAGCAGTGACGAAACTCTAGCCAAAAACATTCAGTACTTC. Its protein is CASSDETLAKNIQYF.

The genes are TRBV18 and TRBJ1-6; tentatively, D is TRBD1 (6 bases). V lost 3 bases, J lost 0 bases, and 24 bases lay in between. The CDR3 is 21 amino acids. Germline values: CDR1 KGHSH, CDR2 LQKENI. CDR3 sequence: CASSPLTGGQIISSYNSPLHF. CDR3 nucleotides: TGTGCCAGCTCACCGTTAACGGGAGGACAGATCATCAGCTCCTATAATTCACCCCTCCACTTT.

The rearrangement uses TRBV4-3 and TRBJ2-1; D is unresolved. Looked up from germline, CDR1 is LGHNA and CDR2 is YSLEER. V dropped 4 bases and J dropped 6 bases, with 13 bases sitting between them. CDR3 length: 14 amino acids. The DNA for the CDR3 is TGCGCCAGCAGCCTTCGTCCTCGAGGCAATGAGCAGTTCTTC. Protein sequence: CASSLRPRGNEQFF.

The V gene is TRBV7-3, the J gene TRBJ1-6, with 7 bases that match TRBD1. Germline V CDR1 and CDR2: SGHTA, FQGTGA. After removal of 2 bases from V and 10 bases from J, the junction contained 8 bases not matched to a gene. The CDR3 loop spans 15 amino acids. CDR3 amino acids: CASSLSGQHRSPLHF. As DNA, the CDR3 is TGTGCCAGCAGCTTATCGGGACAGCATCGGTCACCCCTCCACTTT.

The chain employs TRBV5-1 and TRBJ1-4; tentative D call: TRBD1 (6 bases). The CDR3 is made up of 13 amino acids. The V end was cut by 4 bases, the J end by 4 bases, with 8 bases between. Germline CDR1 reads SGHRS; CDR2 reads YFSETQ. CDR3 loop: CASSEQGNEKLFF. The CDR3, as DNA: TGCGCCAGCAGCGAACAGGGTAATGAAAAACTGTTTTTT.

This clone was picked up a small number of times. This chain links TRBV7-9 with TRBJ2-7; 11 bases match TRBD1. The V and J ends lost 1 base and 5 bases, in that order; junction bases with no gene match: 10. The CDR3 has 17 amino acids. Germline CDR1 and CDR2: SEHNR and FQNEAQ (reference sequence). Here the CDR3 DNA reads TGTGCCAGCAGCTTAGGCTCAGGACAGGGGGCTCACGACGAGCAGTACGTC. Its protein product is CASSLGSGQGAHDEQYV.

V and J are TRBV7-6 and TRBJ1-1; no clear D. Germline V gene sequence: CDR1 SGHVS, CDR2 FNYEAQ. Trimming took off 1 base at V and 8 bases at J, with 8 bases between the two ends. The CDR3 extends over 12 amino acids. CDR3 coding DNA: TGTGCCAGCAGCTTAGTACCGGGGGAAGCTTTCTTT. It codes for CASSLVPGEAFF.

The gene calls are TRBV5-1 and TRBJ2-3; D remains ambiguous. Trimming pared 1 base from V and 2 bases from J, leaving 8 bases between. Germline V lookup: CDR1 SGHRS, CDR2 YFSETQ. The CDR3 consists of 14 residues. The CDR3 sequence: CASSLRTYTDTQYF. The CDR3 nucleotides read TGCGCCAGCAGCTTGCGCACCTACACAGATACGCAGTATTTT.

The chain employs TRBV5-6 and TRBJ1-4, with D perhaps TRBD1 (5 bases). Trimming stripped 6 bases from V and 0 bases from J, with 15 bases between. Per germline, CDR1 SGHDT and CDR2 YYEEEE. The CDR3 is made up of 16 amino acids. CDR3: CASNDWGTATNEKLFF. For the CDR3, the DNA is TGTGCCAGCAATGACTGGGGGACTGCAACTAATGAAAAACTGTTTTTT.

This chain uses TRBV6-1 with TRBJ1-1, with a possible D match to TRBD1 (6 bases). The CDR3 loop spans 14 amino acids. The germline gives CDR1 MNHNS, CDR2 SASEGT. V lost 2 bases and J lost 1, with 8 bases in between. The CDR3 region has the DNA TGTGCCAGCAGTGAACAACAGGGGAACACTGAAGCTTTCTTT. It specifies CASSEQQGNTEAFF.

This clone has a handful of counts. The rearrangement joins TRBV5-5 to TRBJ1-3, with TRBD1 identical over 9 bases. The CDR3 loop spans 15 amino acids. Per the germline V gene, CDR1 is SGHKS and CDR2 is YYEKEE (reference sequence). With V trimmed by 4 bases and J by 4 bases, 6 bases remained unmatched. The CDR3 coding sequence is TGTGCCAGCAGCACAGGGACAGGGCACGGAAACACCATATATTTT. This codes for CASSTGTGHGNTIYF.

The chain combines TRBV11-2 with TRBJ1-2, with D hard to call. Trimming stripped 7 bases from V and 5 bases from J, with 17 bases between. Looked up from germline, CDR1 is SGHAT and CDR2 is FQNNGV. This CDR3 has 14 amino acids. The CDR3 spells CASTLDGGLYGYTF. The CDR3 bases are TGTGCCAGCACCCTTGATGGTGGCTTGTATGGCTACACCTTC. The full variable domain, completed using reference TRBV11-2 and TRBJ1-2, is EAGVAQSPRYKIIEKRQSVAFWCNPISGHATLYWYQQILGQGPKLLIQFQNNGVVDDSQLPKDRFSAERLKGVDSTLKIQPAKLEDSAVYLCASTLDGGLYGYTFGSGTRLTVV.

The chain combines TRBV5-6 with TRBJ1-5; 7 bases agree with TRBD1. V was pared by 3 bases and J by 6 bases, with 9 bases of the junction left unmatched. The germline V gene encodes CDR1 SGHDT and CDR2 YYEEEE. The CDR3 has 15 residues. CDR3 region: CASSSFRDSRQPQHF. Here the CDR3 DNA reads TGTGCCAGCAGCTCATTTCGGGACAGCCGTCAGCCCCAGCATTTT.

The chain recombines TRBV6-1 with TRBJ1-5, with a tentative D call TRBD1 (5 bases). In germline, CDR1 is MNHNS, CDR2 SASEGT. The ends were cut back, 1 base at V and 5 bases at J, with 6 bases in the middle. This CDR3 spans 13 amino acids. The CDR3 sequence is CASSEGGYQPQHF. CDR3 nucleotides: TGTGCCAGCAGTGAAGGGGGCTATCAGCCCCAGCATTTT.

The genes are TRBV19 and TRBJ2-2, with 8 bases that match TRBD1. CDR3 length equals 14 residues. V gave up 7 bases and J gave up 4 bases; unmatched junction bases: 5. Germline V gene lookup returns CDR1 LNHDA and CDR2 SQIVND (reference sequence). CDR3 amino acids: CASKKQGGTGELFF. CDR3 nucleotides: TGTGCCAGTAAAAAACAGGGGGGCACCGGGGAGCTGTTTTTT.